This is a list of T cell receptor beta chains from one sample in a study of cytomegalovirus exposure and HLA in healthy donors. Method: immunoSEQ multiplex PCR; TCRdb's copy keeps in-frame clones and lacks some. Of 200,000 to 250,000 clones in the sample, 75% were seen once. Sequencing was done on a sample of PBMCs. The receptors stem from a woman younger than 45 in good health and CMV-seronegative. The CDR3 runs from the conserved cysteine through the conserved F or W. Clone size is given for some rows only: seen once, a few or many times, or a class if the clone is expanded.

v_call	j_call	clone_size	cdr3_aa
TRBV7-9	TRBJ2-5	NA	CASTLAGGQETQYF
TRBV11-2	TRBJ2-4	NA	CASSRRGSGAKNIQYF
TRBV5-6	TRBJ1-3	NA	CASSLDREGFDTIYF
TRBV5-1	TRBJ2-7	NA	CASSPPPGQAYEQYF
TRBV11-3	TRBJ2-2	NA	CASSADRAFAGELFF
TRBV5-6	TRBJ1-5	NA	CASSSRIRQGHQPQHF
TRBV30	TRBJ1-3	NA	CAWTRGLSGNTIYF
TRBV18	TRBJ1-1	NA	CASYRENTEAFF
TRBV7-9	TRBJ2-7	NA	CASSLGSGSGYEQYF
TRBV29-1	TRBJ2-3	few	CSDLGGGADTQYF
TRBV27	TRBJ2-7	NA	CASTRAGSHEQYF
TRBV5-1	TRBJ2-1	NA	CASSPGSGTGGVKAQFF
TRBV11-3	TRBJ2-1	NA	CASSLVTGSYNEQFF
TRBV4-1	TRBJ2-1	NA	CASSQDLSRLAMLF
TRBV2	TRBJ2-2	NA	CASSEGQALSTGELFF
TRBV6-1	TRBJ2-3	NA	CASRVIRGVETQYF
TRBV27	TRBJ1-1	few	CASTSWTGMNTEAFF
TRBV7-3	TRBJ2-3	NA	CASSLTGGIDDTQYF